What follows are 27 T cell receptor beta chains derived from one specimen sequenced in a study of Graves' ophthalmopathy and Graves' hyperthyroidism. Amplification from RNA transcripts yielded the TCR beta CDR3 regions. HTBI-primed RT-PCR formed the first round, and a multiplex PCR formed the second. TCRdb called the multiplex PCR reads again in MiXCR, with one record for every CDR3 protein. The sample includes over 650,000 distinct CDR3 sequences, about two fifths of them seen just once. The sequencing sample was made of peripheral blood. Receptors were obtained from an adult man with Graves' ophthalmopathy.

The chain couples TRBV20-1 to TRBJ2-7; D may correspond to TRBD1 or TRBD2 (5 bases each). Trimming shortened V by 6 bases and J by 2 bases, and 17 bases separated the two germline ends. The germline gives CDR1 DFQATT, CDR2 SNEGSKA (reference sequence). The CDR3 is 14 residues long. CDR3 sequence (DNA): TGCAGTGCCGGAACGGGGCCTAGGGCCTACGAGCAGTACTTC. Translated: CSAGTGPRAYEQYF.

This clonotype appeared many times. The V call is TRBV25-1, the J call TRBJ1-2, with 8 bases that match TRBD1. CDR1 MGHDK and CDR2 SYGVNS come from the germline V gene. CDR3 size: 14 residues. With V trimmed by 2 bases and J by 8 bases, 7 bases remained unmatched. CDR3 DNA: TGTGCCAGCAGTGAACCCGGACAGGGAAGAGGCTACACCTTC. Protein: CASSEPGQGRGYTF.

V usage is TRBV11-2 and J usage is TRBJ2-7; TRBD2 matches at 10 bases. Germline CDR1 SGHAT, CDR2 FQNNGV. This CDR3 region has 14 residues. Losses at the gene ends were 8 bases for V and 2 bases for J; bases not matched to a gene: 6. Here the CDR3 reads CASLRAGGTYEQYF. CDR3 nucleotide sequence: TGTGCCAGCTTACGAGCGGGAGGGACCTACGAGCAGTACTTC.

This clonotype was observed at least ten times. This chain connects TRBV9 to TRBJ1-1, with 9 nucleotides matching TRBD1. Trimming took 4 bases from V and 4 from J; bases not matched to a gene: 8. The CDR3 loop spans 15 amino acids. CDR1 SGDLS and CDR2 YYNGEE come from the germline V gene. The CDR3, as DNA: TGTGCCAGCAGCCCCCGGACAGGGGAGGGCACTGAAGCTTTCTTT. Translation: CASSPRTGEGTEAFF.

This clonotype was counted only a few times. The V call is TRBV20-1, the J call TRBJ2-7; no firm D call. V lost 0 bases to trimming and J lost 6 bases, with 9 bases between them. The CDR3 covers 12 residues. CDR1 and CDR2 (germline): DFQATT, SNEGSKA (reference sequence). The CDR3 nucleotides read TGCAGTGCTAGAGACCCCTGGGGCGAGCAGTACTTC. It is translated as CSARDPWGEQYF.

The chain combines TRBV29-1 with TRBJ1-4, with D hard to call. V lost 4 bases and J lost 0, with 9 bases in between. Germline CDR1 is SQVTM and CDR2 is ANQGSEA. This CDR3 has 14 amino acids. Here the CDR3 DNA reads TGCAGCGTTGGAAGGGAGGCAACTAATGAAAAACTGTTTTTT. Residues: CSVGREATNEKLFF.

This chain links TRBV29-1 with TRBJ2-6; TRBD1 is a possible D gene (5 bases). CDR1 and CDR2 from the germline V gene are SQVTM and ANQGSEA. This CDR3 contains 16 residues. Trimming took 4 bases from V and 1 from J, leaving 14 bases between them. The CDR3 loop reads CSVAVQGSSGANVLTF. The CDR3 DNA sequence: TGCAGCGTTGCCGTCCAGGGTTCTTCTGGGGCCAACGTCCTGACTTTC.

There are a few counts of this clonotype. V gene TRBV5-1 combines with J gene TRBJ1-5; D uncertain. The germline V and J ends were trimmed by 0 bases and 1 base, with 8 bases remaining between them. The germline V gene encodes CDR1 SGHRS and CDR2 YFSETQ. CDR3 size: 15 residues. The CDR3 loop reads CASSLGPKSNQPQHF. The CDR3 DNA sequence: TGCGCCAGCAGCTTGGGTCCTAAAAGCAATCAGCCCCAGCATTTT.

The rearrangement links TRBV7-9 to TRBJ1-3; D unclear. The CDR3 length is 14 residues. Trimming took 2 bases from V and 2 from J, leaving 7 bases between them. The germline gives CDR1 SEHNR, CDR2 FQNEAQ (reference sequence). CDR3 protein: CASSLRRAGNTIYF. The CDR3, as DNA: TGTGCCAGCAGCTTAAGAAGGGCTGGAAACACCATATATTTT.

This clonotype was recorded at least ten times. The V gene is TRBV11-2, the J gene TRBJ1-1; a possible D gene is TRBD1 (6 bases). The CDR3 has 15 amino acids. Germline V gene sequence: CDR1 SGHAT, CDR2 FQNNGV. Trimming removed 5 bases at V and 3 bases at J, with 16 bases between. CDR3 loop: CASSTYRGQYTEAFF. DNA of the CDR3: TGTGCCAGCAGCACATACCGCGGACAGTACACTGAAGCTTTCTTT.

The gene calls are TRBV5-1 and TRBJ2-3; D is undetermined. The germline V gene has CDR1 SGHRS and CDR2 YFSETQ. V lost 5 bases and J 2 bases, leaving 9 bases between the germline ends. CDR3 length: 13 residues. The CDR3 region is CASRASFTDTQYF. DNA of the CDR3: TGCGCCAGCAGAGCCAGCTTCACAGATACGCAGTATTTT.

This rearrangement joins TRBV24-1 to TRBJ1-2; 7 positions agree with TRBD1. V lost 5 bases and J lost 3; bases outside the gene matches: 5. The CDR3 totals 14 residues. Germline CDR1 KGHDR, CDR2 SFDVKD. CDR3 bases: TGTGCCACCAGTGGGACAGGTACTTACTATGGCTACACCTTC. It specifies CATSGTGTYYGYTF.

This clonotype was picked up a small number of times. This chain links TRBV11-3 with TRBJ1-4; D perhaps matches TRBD1 (6 bases). The CDR3 is made up of 16 amino acids. The ends were cut back, 3 bases at V and 8 bases at J, with 19 bases in the middle. Germline CDR1 and CDR2: SGHNT and YENEEA. The CDR3 sequence: CASSLAWTGGQEKLFF. CDR3 in DNA: TGTGCCAGCAGCTTGGCCTGGACCGGGGGCCAGGAAAAACTGTTTTTT.

This clonotype was seen many times. J is TRBJ2-2 and V is TRBV5-1; TRBD2 agrees at 7 bases. Germline V lookup: CDR1 SGHRS, CDR2 YFSETQ. Trimming cost V 0 bases and J 6 bases; bases outside gene matches: 11. The CDR3 totals 17 residues. CDR3: CASSLDGTTGIAGELFF. CDR3 in DNA: TGCGCCAGCAGCTTGGACGGGACTACCGGAATCGCCGGGGAGCTGTTTTTT.

The chain employs TRBV10-3 and TRBJ2-6; 7 nucleotides agree with TRBD1. CDR1 is ENHRY, CDR2 SYGVKD, per germline. The CDR3 totals 14 residues. J was trimmed by 3 bases and V by 10 bases; bases with no gene match: 6. The DNA for the CDR3 is TGTGCCAGCACGCGACAGGGTGGGGCCAACGTCCTGACTTTC. Amino acids: CASTRQGGANVLTF.

V usage is TRBV10-3 and J usage is TRBJ1-2; 8 bases are a match to TRBD1. Germline V gene sequence: CDR1 ENHRY, CDR2 SYGVKD. The CDR3 runs to 15 residues. The J segment lost 3 bases and the V segment lost 5 bases, leaving 8 bases of the junction unmatched. CDR3 sequence reads: CAISPQGQADYGYTF. CDR3 nucleotide sequence: TGTGCCATCAGTCCCCAGGGACAGGCTGACTATGGCTACACCTTC.

This clonotype was detected only a few times. The chain has TRBV4-1 and TRBJ1-2, with D possibly being TRBD1 (6 bases). V was pared by 3 bases and J by 5 bases, with 16 bases between. The CDR3 is 15 amino acids. From germline, CDR1 is MGHRA and CDR2 YSYEKL. As DNA, the CDR3 is TGCGCCAGCAGCCAGTTGGCAGGACAGTCGTATGGCTACACCTTC. Protein: CASSQLAGQSYGYTF.

This clonotype was seen once. This may be a read error: a much more frequent sequence differs by one nucleotide. The gene calls are TRBV7-8 and TRBJ2-7, with 9 bases matching TRBD1. The V gene end was trimmed by 4 bases and the J gene end by 6 bases; junction bases not matched to a gene: 13. The germline gives CDR1 SGHVS, CDR2 FQNEAQ. The CDR3 sequence is 16 residues long. This CDR3 reads CASSSTVGTGLGEQYF. CDR3 sequence (DNA): TGTGCCAGCAGCTCCACGGTGGGGACAGGGTTAGGCGAGCAGTACTTC.

On this clonotype: Because it lacks the conserved phenylalanine or tryptophan at the end, this CDR3 is likely a read error. Because the CDR3's place on the DNA is in doubt, the DNA is left out and the CDR3 is given as listed by TCRdb. This sequence joins TRBV25-1 and TRBJ1-1; TRBD1, as called in the table, went unchecked against the DNA. Looked up from germline, CDR1 is MGHDK and CDR2 is SYGVNS. The CDR3 sequence runs 8 residues, both termini included. CDR3: CASSAGQG.

The sample holds a few counts of this clonotype. The gene calls are TRBV2 and TRBJ1-4; 7 nucleotides match TRBD1. CDR1 is SNHLY and CDR2 is FYNNEI in the germline V gene. This CDR3 is 14 amino acids long. V shed 6 bases, J shed 5 bases, and the junction held 6 bases outside the gene matches. The CDR3 coding sequence is TGTGCCAGCAGCTACAGGGGCACCAATGAAAAACTGTTTTTT. This gives the protein CASSYRGTNEKLFF.

This clonotype was seen only a few times. The chain employs TRBV19 and TRBJ2-7; TRBD2 is a possible D gene (6 bases). The length of the CDR3 is 15 residues. V shed 3 bases and J shed 0 bases, with 12 bases lying between them. Looked up from germline, CDR1 is LNHDA and CDR2 is SQIVND (reference sequence). CDR3 nucleotides: TGTGCCAGTAGTATTAAGGGGAGGAGCTCCTACGAGCAGTACTTC. It is translated as CASSIKGRSSYEQYF.

The chain uses TRBV18 and TRBJ1-1, with 7 bases matching TRBD1. This CDR3 has 14 amino acids. V dropped 0 bases and J dropped 4; count of bases not matched to a gene: 2. CDR1 KGHSH and CDR2 LQKENI come from the germline V gene. CDR3 loop: CASSPPTGPTEAFF. The DNA for the CDR3 is TGTGCCAGCTCACCACCGACAGGGCCCACTGAAGCTTTCTTT. Full variable domain (remainder filled in from reference TRBV18 and TRBJ1-1): NAGVMQNPRHLVRRRGQEARLRCSPMKGHSHVYWYRQLPEEGLKFMVYLQKENIIDESGMPKERFSAEFPKEGPSILRIQQVVRGDSAAYFCASSPPTGPTEAFFGQGTRLTVV.

The chain employs TRBV20-1 and TRBJ2-1; 8 bases map to TRBD2. V shed 1 base, J shed 4 bases, and the junction held 0 bases outside the gene matches. This CDR3 has 13 amino acids. The V gene's germline CDR1 is DFQATT and CDR2 SNEGSKA (reference sequence). The CDR3 bases are TGCAGTGCTAGAGTAGCGGGATACAATGAGCAGTTCTTC. Translating it yields CSARVAGYNEQFF.

The chain links TRBV5-1 to TRBJ2-6; D perhaps matches TRBD1 (6 bases). V was pared by 6 bases and J by 1 base, with 11 bases between. CDR3 length equals 15 residues. The germline V gene encodes CDR1 SGHRS and CDR2 YFSETQ. CDR3 sequence: CASKSDRSGANVLTF. CDR3 coding DNA: TGCGCCAGCAAAAGCGACAGGTCTGGGGCCAACGTCCTGACTTTC.

This clonotype was found a few times. V usage is TRBV7-2 and J usage is TRBJ2-2, with D perhaps TRBD1 (6 bases). The CDR3 loop spans 14 amino acids. In germline, CDR1 is SGHTA, CDR2 FQGNSA. V gave up 5 bases and J gave up 7 bases, with 14 bases separating them. For the CDR3, the DNA is TGTGCCAGCAGCACGGGCAGGGGTGGCGGGGAGCTGTTTTTT. This encodes CASSTGRGGGELFF.

The J gene is TRBJ2-7, the V gene TRBV10-3, with 11 bases that match TRBD2. Germline V lookup: CDR1 ENHRY, CDR2 SYGVKD. J lost 2 bases, V lost 10 bases, and 13 bases had no gene match. This CDR3 spans 16 amino acids. In DNA, the CDR3 is TGTGCCAGCAGCCCGCGACTAGCGGGGACGACCTACGAGCAGTACTTC. It is translated as CASSPRLAGTTYEQYF.

This chain uses TRBV25-1 with TRBJ1-1; 7 bases map to TRBD1. CDR1 is MGHDK, CDR2 SYGVNS, per germline. The J segment lost 6 bases and the V segment lost 7 bases, leaving 14 bases of the junction unmatched. The CDR3 extends over 15 amino acids. CDR3 loop: CASTKQGTRLAEAFF. CDR3 DNA sequence: TGTGCCAGCACTAAACAGGGGACAAGGTTGGCTGAAGCTTTCTTT.